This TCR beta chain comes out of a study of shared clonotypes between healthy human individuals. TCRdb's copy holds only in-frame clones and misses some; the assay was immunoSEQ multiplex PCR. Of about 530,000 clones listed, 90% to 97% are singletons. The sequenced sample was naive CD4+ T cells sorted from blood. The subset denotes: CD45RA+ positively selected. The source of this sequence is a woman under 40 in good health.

CDR3 DNA: TGTGCCAGCACGGTGACAGGGGTTGGTGAGCAGTACTTC. Translated, it gives CASTVTGVGEQYF. The V gene is TRBV6-1, the J gene TRBJ2-5; 8 positions match TRBD1. The J segment lost 11 bases and the V segment lost 7 bases, leaving 12 bases of the junction unmatched. CDR1 MNHNS and CDR2 SASEGT come from the germline V gene. CDR3 length equals 13 residues.